This T cell receptor (beta chain) is from a study of radiation and T cells in renal cell carcinoma. Method: immunoSEQ multiplex PCR; TCRdb's copy keeps in-frame clones and lacks some. The sample records 100,000 to 150,000 clones, around 82% being singletons. CDR3 size: 13 residues. CDR1 and CDR2 from the germline V gene are LNHDA and SQIVND (reference sequence). Trimming removed 5 bases from V and 5 bases from J; junction bases left unmatched: 2. Time point reported: blood 2 weeks post-SBRT. Treatment: 15 Gy SBRT to primary tumor, nephrectomy 4 weeks later. The patient's renal cell carcinoma had clear cell pathology.

The source material was blood, sampled from a patient whose treatment included radiotherapy and nephrectomy. The gene calls are TRBV19 and TRBJ1-5, with 8 bases aligning to TRBD1. This sequence was found in a man aged 45-65 years with renal cell carcinoma. In nucleotides, the CDR3 is TGTGCCAGTAGTGGACAGGGATATCAGCCCCAGCATTTT. Translating it yields CASSGQGYQPQHF.